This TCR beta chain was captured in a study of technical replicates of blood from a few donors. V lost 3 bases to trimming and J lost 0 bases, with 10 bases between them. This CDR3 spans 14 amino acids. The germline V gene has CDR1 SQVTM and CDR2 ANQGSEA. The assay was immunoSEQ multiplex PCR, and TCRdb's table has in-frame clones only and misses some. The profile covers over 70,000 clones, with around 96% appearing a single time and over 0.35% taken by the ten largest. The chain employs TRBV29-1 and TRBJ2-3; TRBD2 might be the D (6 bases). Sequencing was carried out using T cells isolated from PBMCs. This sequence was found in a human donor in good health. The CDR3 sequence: CSVDKRVSTDTQYF. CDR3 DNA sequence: TGCAGCGTTGATAAGCGGGTGAGCACAGATACGCAGTATTTT.